These 15 T cell receptor beta chains were sequenced from one sample in a study of blood T cells in healthy people across ages. It was with a sample-barcoded 5' primer and a J-beta primer mix that a second PCR of roughly 6 to 11 cycles was run. In TCRdb, the 5' RACE reads were re-called with MiXCR into one record per CDR3 protein. Of 700,000 to 950,000 distinct CDR3 sequences in the sample, more than 45% are singletons; the top ten hold about 20%. The sequenced sample consisted of blood. These receptors originate from a man aged 25 to 40 in good health.

This chain uses TRBV28 with TRBJ1-5, with D uncertain. Germline lookup yields CDR1 MDHEN and CDR2 SYDVKM. This CDR3 contains 12 residues. V was cut by 11 bases and J by 7 bases, with 15 bases left in between. CDR3 sequence: CAGCPPGQPQHF. CDR3 bases: TGTGCCGGCTGTCCTCCGGGGCAGCCCCAGCATTTT.

This clonotype has more than one count but fewer than ten. The chain has TRBV29-1 and TRBJ2-7; maybe TRBD2 (7 bases). Trimming took 4 bases from V and 4 from J, leaving 20 bases between them. The CDR3 covers 15 residues. Germline V gene data show CDR1 as SQVTM and CDR2 as ANQGSEA. CDR3: CSVGGKTGGGYEQYF. CDR3 nucleotides: TGCAGCGTTGGGGGCAAGACAGGCGGGGGTTACGAGCAGTACTTC.

The rearrangement links TRBV7-2 to TRBJ2-7, with D perhaps matching TRBD2 (5 bases). This CDR3 region has 14 residues. The germline CDR1 and CDR2 sequences are SGHTA and FQGNSA. Between the trimmed V and J ends, which lost 1 base and 6 bases, there was a span of 13 bases. CDR3 residues: CASSLGIGSREQYF. The CDR3 DNA follows: TGTGCCAGCAGCTTAGGGATAGGGAGCCGCGAGCAGTACTTC. The full variable domain, in which reference TRBV7-2 and TRBJ2-7 provide the parts outside the CDR3, is GAGVSQSPSNKVTEKGKDVELRCDPISGHTALYWYRQSLGQGLEFLIYFQGNSAPDKSGLPSDRFSAERTGGSVSTLTIQRTQQEDSAVYLCASSLGIGSREQYFGPGTRLTVT.

This clonotype was observed a handful of times. The V call is TRBV7-2, the J call TRBJ2-7, with no clear D. V shed 1 base and J shed 7 bases, with 14 bases lying between them. Germline CDR1 reads SGHTA; CDR2 reads FQGNSA. This CDR3 is 14 amino acids long. CDR3 sequence reads: CASSLGASLGEQYF. The CDR3 nucleotides read TGTGCCAGCAGCTTAGGGGCGTCCCTGGGGGAGCAGTACTTC.

This clonotype showed up just once. The gene calls are TRBV2 and TRBJ2-3; 7 bases match TRBD1. Germline assignment: CDR1 SNHLY and CDR2 FYNNEI. With V trimmed by 6 bases and J by 6 bases, 9 bases remained unmatched. The CDR3 spans 14 residues. The CDR3 bases are TGTGCCAGCAGGACAGGGATATCACACGATACGCAGTATTTT. As protein: CASRTGISHDTQYF.

This chain joins TRBV4-2 and TRBJ2-5, with 7 positions matching TRBD1. The J call may be incorrect, as the DNA end agrees better with TRBJ2-7. This CDR3 is built from 13 residues. CDR1 LGHNA and CDR2 YNFKEQ come from the germline V gene. In DNA, the CDR3 is TGTGCCAGCAGCCCGGGACAGAGACGCGAGCAGTACTTC. This encodes CASSPGQRREQYF.

The chain combines TRBV6-2 or TRBV6-3 with TRBJ1-6; D unclear. The V end lost 6 bases, the J end lost 13 bases, and 19 bases lay between the germline ends. Germline V lookup: CDR1 MNHEY, CDR2 SVGEGT. The CDR3 has 14 residues. CDR3 sequence: CASRRAGETIPLHF. CDR3 DNA: TGTGCCAGCAGGAGGGCCGGGGAGACGATTCCCCTCCACTTT.

This chain uses TRBV30 with TRBJ1-2; D remains ambiguous. The germline V gene encodes CDR1 GTSNPN and CDR2 SVGIG (reference sequence). Trimming took 3 bases from V and 7 from J, leaving 6 bases between them. The CDR3 runs to 10 residues. The CDR3 region has the DNA TGTGCCTGGAGGGAGGGTGGCTACACCTTC. This sequence encodes CAWREGGYTF.

The chain is built from TRBV3-1 and TRBJ1-6, with D hard to call. V lost 1 base, J lost 7 bases, and 17 bases lay in between. CDR3 length: 17 amino acids. CDR1 and CDR2 (germline): LGHDT, YNNKEL (reference sequence). In nucleotides, the CDR3 is TGTGCCAGCAGCCAAGGCCGCCAGGTCCTCGGAAATTCACCCCTCCACTTT. Amino acid sequence: CASSQGRQVLGNSPLHF.

This clonotype was recorded once. It is unclear where the CDR3 begins or ends on the DNA, so no DNA is shown, and the CDR3 is as TCRdb lists it. The genes are TRBV21-1 and TRBJ2-4; TRBD2 was called by the table and not checked on the DNA. TRBV21-1 is flagged as a pseudogene. The length of the CDR3 is 16 amino acids, counting both ends. CDR3 region: CASSKVGSGTKNIQYF.

This clonotype has just one count. CDR3 region: CASSQPPGQGKNTIYF. The DNA of the CDR3 is TGTGCCAGCAGCCAACCCCCGGGACAGGGGAAAAACACCATATATTTT. The chain uses TRBV4-2 and TRBJ1-3; 10 bases align to TRBD1. Losses at the gene ends were 2 bases for V and 6 bases for J; bases not matched to a gene: 7. This CDR3 contains 16 residues. Germline V gives CDR1 LGHNA, CDR2 YNFKEQ.

The CDR3 loop reads CASSSGQGFWETQYF. For the CDR3, the DNA is TGCGCCAGCAGCTCCGGGCAGGGTTTTTGGGAGACCCAGTACTTC. The chain uses TRBV5-1 and TRBJ2-7; the D gene is possibly TRBD1 (5 bases). Matching the DNA end better, TRBJ2-5 makes the J call doubtful. CDR1 is SGHRS, CDR2 YFSETQ, per germline. CDR3 size: 15 residues.

This chain joins TRBV19 and TRBJ2-4, with D possibly being TRBD1 or TRBD2 (5 bases each). The better agreement between TRBJ2-7 and the DNA end casts doubt on the J call. Germline V lookup: CDR1 LNHDA, CDR2 SQIVND (reference sequence). The CDR3 consists of 15 residues. The CDR3 region is CASSLQTGRRYEQYF. The DNA of the CDR3 is TGTGCCAGTAGTCTCCAAACGGGACGCCGCTACGAGCAGTACTTC.

The genes are TRBV27 and TRBJ1-5; D gene unclear. CDR1 and CDR2 from the germline V gene are MNHEY and SMNVEV (reference sequence). The germline V and J ends were trimmed by 0 bases and 7 bases, with 10 bases remaining between them. This CDR3 is 14 amino acids long. CDR3 nucleotides: TGTGCCAGCAGTTTATCGCGGAAGGAACAGCCCCAGCATTTT. Translated: CASSLSRKEQPQHF.

This clonotype was detected once. The chain uses TRBV11-2 and TRBJ2-7; 8 bases are shared with TRBD2. The CDR3 is 15 residues long. CDR1 and CDR2 (germline): SGHAT, FQNNGV. V shed 5 bases and J 2 bases; nucleotides not matched to a gene: 8. DNA of the CDR3: TGTGCCAGCAGCATTGGACTAGCCATGACCTACGAGCAGTACTTC. It translates to CASSIGLAMTYEQYF.